Listed below are T cell receptor beta chains from one sample, sequenced in a study of CD8 T cells in ankylosing spondylitis. TCRdb recomputed calls from the 5' RACE reads with MiXCR, one row per CDR3 protein. This sample has around 210,000 distinct CDR3 sequences, with 8% to 9% found just once. The sample taken for sequencing was blood, either unsorted or a sorted T cell fraction (not recorded which). The receptors here all came from a female donor with ankylosing spondylitis or in good health (not recorded which). Both conserved end residues are part of each CDR3. The D gene is left open where the match is weak. A clone size is listed for some rows: how often the clone was seen (once, few, many), or a class if it is expanded.

d_call j_call v_call clone_size cdr3_nt cdr3_aa
NA TRBJ2-1 TRBV26 NA TGTACCAGCAGTTTCAGGGGACTAGCGGGAGGATGGGCTATAAATGAGCAGTTCTTC CTSSFRGLAGGWAINEQFF
NA TRBJ2-7 TRBV11-1 many TGTGCCAGCAGCTGGGACTTGGGGGTGTACGAGCAGTACTTC CASSWDLGVYEQYF
NA TRBJ2-2 TRBV5-1 NA TGCGCCAGCAGCTTCCATACGGGAGTTGGGCCATCCGGGGAGCTGTTTTTT CASSFHTGVGPSGELFF
NA TRBJ2-7 TRBV28 many TGTGCCAGCAGCCTCAGTGGTGCCTACTACGAGCAGTACTTC CASSLSGAYYEQYF
NA TRBJ1-1 TRBV20-1 many TGCAGTGCTAGTGGGGGCGCGAGCCTTAACACTGAAGCTTTCTTT CSASGGASLNTEAFF
NA TRBJ2-5 TRBV3-1 many TGTGCCAGCAGCCAAGAGGTTAGCAGGCAAGAGACCCAGTACTTC CASSQEVSRQETQYF
NA TRBJ2-1 TRBV19 many TGTGCCAGTAGCGGGTCCCTCGGGGGTCATGAGCAGTTCTTC CASSGSLGGHEQFF
NA TRBJ2-7 TRBV9 few TGTGCCAGCAGCCCCTCAGGGACACCGATCAGCGACGAGCAGTACTTC CASSPSGTPISDEQYF
NA TRBJ2-1 TRBV6-6 few TGTGCCAGCAGTTATAGACTGGTGGCCACTGGAGAGCAGTTCTTC CASSYRLVATGEQFF
NA TRBJ1-4 TRBV6-6 many TGTGCCAGCAGGACATTTTGGGATGAAAAACTGTTTTTT CASRTFWDEKLFF
TRBD1 TRBJ1-5 TRBV11-1 NA TGTGCCAGCAGCTTAGCCCTCACAGGGGGCCAGAGAGGCAATCAGCCCCAGCATTTT CASSLALTGGQRGNQPQHF
NA TRBJ1-1 TRBV5-1 few TGCGCCAGCAGCTTAGGGATGAACTCCCTGAACACTGAAGCTTTCTTT CASSLGMNSLNTEAFF
NA TRBJ1-5 TRBV15 many TGTGCCACCAGCAGCGGAGGGGGAAATCAGCCCCAGCATTTT CATSSGGGNQPQHF
NA TRBJ1-1 TRBV6-2/TRBV6-3 many TGTGCCAGCAGTTACTCAAAGACACCCACCGGCTTT CASSYSKTPTGF
NA TRBJ1-5 TRBV6-5 many TGTGCCAGCAGTTACTCGTTATGGCGACAGCCCCAGCATTTT CASSYSLWRQPQHF
NA TRBJ2-6 TRBV6-1 NA TGTGCCAGCAGCAATCCCGCGGCAGGCCCTGGGGCCAACGTCCTGACTTTC CASSNPAAGPGANVLTF
NA TRBJ2-5 TRBV29-1 NA TGCAGCGTTGCCATTAAAGAGACCCAGTACTTC CSVAIKETQYF
TRBD2 TRBJ2-5 TRBV3-1 many TGTGCCAGCAGCCATCTAGCGGGAGTCCAAGAGACCCAGTACTTC CASSHLAGVQETQYF
TRBD1 TRBJ2-2 TRBV9 many TGTGCCAGCAGAGAACAGGGGGCCGGGGAGCTGTTTTTT CASREQGAGELFF
NA TRBJ2-5 TRBV20-1 many TGCAGTGCTAAACGCGGGCCAGACAAAGAGACCCAGTACTTC CSAKRGPDKETQYF
NA TRBJ1-5 TRBV10-3 many TGTGCCATCAGTCTGGGGGGACGGGATAGCAATCAGCCCCAGCATTTT CAISLGGRDSNQPQHF
TRBD2 TRBJ2-7 TRBV20-1 many TGCAGTGCTAGGGCTGGACTAGACTACGAGCAGTACTTC CSARAGLDYEQYF
NA TRBJ2-1 TRBV6-5 many TGTGCCAGCAGTTACGCCCCAGGATATGAGCAGTTCTTC CASSYAPGYEQFF
TRBD2 TRBJ2-3 TRBV20-1 many TGCAGTGCTAGACGGCAGGGAGGGAACACAGATACGCAGTATTTT CSARRQGGNTDTQYF
NA TRBJ2-7 TRBV27 NA TGTGCCAGCAGTTTATTGTTCGACTACGAGCAGTACTTC CASSLLFDYEQYF
TRBD2 TRBJ2-1 TRBV7-8 few TGTGCCAGCAGCCCTAGACTAGCGGGATTAAACAATGAGCAGTTCTTC CASSPRLAGLNNEQFF
TRBD2 TRBJ2-1 TRBV10-3 many TGTGCCATCAGTGACGCCGGGAGGGCCAAGGATGAGCAGTTCTTC CAISDAGRAKDEQFF
NA TRBJ2-7 TRBV15 many TGTGCCACCAGCAGAGAGGGGGGGGCAGCCTACGAGCAGTACTTC CATSREGGAAYEQYF
NA TRBJ2-6 TRBV3-1 many TGTGCCAGCAGCCAGGCCTCTGGGGCCAACGTCCTGACTTTC CASSQASGANVLTF
NA TRBJ2-7 TRBV29-1 many TGCAGCGTTTCTCCGGGGAGGTCCGGGCTCTACGAGCAGTACTTC CSVSPGRSGLYEQYF
NA TRBJ1-1 TRBV29-1 many TGCAGCGTTGGGTATCCGGCAGGGCAGAACACTGAAGCTTTCTTT CSVGYPAGQNTEAFF
NA TRBJ2-7 TRBV29-1 few TGCAGCGTTGAAGGACCCCAGGGTTACGAGCAGTACTTC CSVEGPQGYEQYF
NA TRBJ1-2 TRBV7-2 NA TGTGCCAGCAGCAAGGACAGCTACTATGGCTACACCTTC CASSKDSYYGYTF
NA TRBJ2-2 TRBV4-3 many TGCGCCAGCAGCCATGATGTCTATGGAGCACAGGGGAACACCGGGGAGCTGTTTTTT CASSHDVYGAQGNTGELFF
NA TRBJ2-3 TRBV20-1 many TGCAGTGCTAGAGTTGACAGCACAGATACGCAGTATTTT CSARVDSTDTQYF
NA TRBJ2-1 TRBV12-3/TRBV12-4 many TGTGCCAGCACCCAGGGATTAAGGGTTGGCGGGTCTGGGGATGAGCAGTTCTTC CASTQGLRVGGSGDEQFF
NA TRBJ2-7 TRBV7-2 few TGTGCCAGCAGCCCCATTTCACCGGGGGGCTCCCCGTACTTC CASSPISPGGSPYF
TRBD1 TRBJ1-5 TRBV11-2 many TGTGCCAGCAGCGTCGGACAGGGAGGTAGTCAGCCCCAGCATTTT CASSVGQGGSQPQHF
NA TRBJ1-5 TRBV12-3/TRBV12-4 many TGTGCCAGCAGCCTACACCGAGAGAATCAGCCCCAGCATTTT CASSLHRENQPQHF
TRBD1 TRBJ2-7 TRBV7-9 few TGTGCCAGCAACTTACAGGGGTTCGACGAGCAGTACTTC CASNLQGFDEQYF
TRBD2 TRBJ2-2 TRBV20-1 many TGCAGTGCTCTCGACGGGAGGGGGTCCGGGGAGCTGTTTTTT CSALDGRGSGELFF
NA TRBJ1-3 TRBV10-3 many TGTGCCATCAGTGAGTCGAAAGGCAGAGACACCATATATTTT CAISESKGRDTIYF
NA TRBJ2-1 TRBV25-1 many TGTGCCAGCAGCCATCGACCGAAGACAGGTTTCGAGCAGTTCTTC CASSHRPKTGFEQFF
NA TRBJ2-7 TRBV11-2 many TGTGCCAGCAGCTTAGATTCCCCGGGTTGGGAGGTGGCCTACGAGCAGTACTTC CASSLDSPGWEVAYEQYF
NA TRBJ1-3 TRBV6-2/TRBV6-3 many TGTGCCAGCAGCCTGGGACGTCCTCCTGGAAACACCATATATTTT CASSLGRPPGNTIYF
NA TRBJ1-1 TRBV18 many TGTGCCAGCTCACCACGAGGGCTGAACACTGAAGCTTTCTTT CASSPRGLNTEAFF
TRBD2 TRBJ2-1 TRBV6-2/TRBV6-3 many TGTGCCAGCAGTCCCCGGACTAGCGGGGTGTACAATGAGCAGTTCTTC CASSPRTSGVYNEQFF